The following is a T cell receptor (beta chain) sequence with its context. Its antigen is not known. The sample belongs to a study of T cells in Graves' hyperthyroidism and ophthalmopathy. Study details: The initial diagnosis was the point when peripheral blood was collected, ahead of any treatment.

Study-level results: Expanded thyroid clonotypes (above 0.001) were mostly also found in blood.

RNA transcripts served as the template for amplifying TCR beta CDR3 regions. Initially, a first-round RT-PCR of the TCR CDR3 employed the HTBI primer set. TCRdb itself ran the multiplex PCR reads through MiXCR, one entry per CDR3 protein. The repertoire includes about 840,000 distinct CDR3 sequences, 38% of them detected once, and 8.9% sits in the top ten. Trimming shortened V by 6 bases and J by 0 bases, and 15 bases separated the two germline ends. CDR1 is DFQATT and CDR2 is SNEGSKA in the germline V gene (reference sequence). The CDR3 loop spans 15 amino acids. The authors obtained PBMCs from over 8.5 ml of fresh peripheral blood.

This receptor was taken from a young man with Graves' hyperthyroidism. J is TRBJ1-5 and V is TRBV20-1; weak D call: TRBD1 (5 bases). Material: blood. The CDR3 spells CSASTGPSSNQPQHF. The CDR3 DNA reads TGCAGTGCCAGCACAGGACCGAGTAGCAATCAGCCCCAGCATTTT.